The 27 T cell receptor beta chains below all came from one sample that was sequenced in a study of PD-1 blockade in classical Hodgkin lymphoma. The data were produced by immunoSEQ multiplex PCR, yet TCRdb's version contains in-frame clones alone and is incomplete. Seen here are some 52,000 clones, approximately 89% observed once, and the top ten hold approximately 7%. Documented time point: cycle 4 day 1 (C4D1), after 5 to 7 weeks of nivolumab. Every patient was affected by relapse after autologous stem cell transplantation, while exposure to brentuximab vedotin was not uniform. This specimen consisted of peripheral blood mononuclear cells (PBMCs), obtained before the fourth cycle of nivolumab. These receptors were obtained from a human donor with classical Hodgkin lymphoma.

The genes are TRBV19 and TRBJ1-3, with a tentative D call TRBD1 (5 bases). The CDR3 sequence is 15 residues long. Trimming shortened V by 3 bases and J by 2 bases, and 11 bases separated the two germline ends. Germline V CDR1 and CDR2: LNHDA, SQIVND (reference sequence). The CDR3 loop reads CASSMSAGPGNTIYF. CDR3 in DNA: TGTGCCAGTAGTATGTCAGCGGGGCCTGGAAACACCATATATTTT.

This clone showed up just once. This CDR3 is CASGLSSGKNTGELFF. The DNA for the CDR3 is TGTGCTAGTGGTTTGTCTAGCGGGAAGAACACCGGGGAGCTGTTTTTT. The chain joins TRBV12-5 to TRBJ2-2; 9 bases map to TRBD2. V lost 2 bases, J lost 1 base, and 2 bases stayed unmatched. The CDR3 is 16 amino acids. Per germline, CDR1 LGHNT and CDR2 FRNRAP.

The chain is built from TRBV4-1 and TRBJ2-7; 8 nucleotides line up with TRBD2. V was pared by 5 bases and J by 6 bases, with 3 bases of the junction left unmatched. The germline CDR1 and CDR2 sequences are MGHRA and YSYEKL. CDR3 size: 12 residues. This CDR3 reads CASSSGGSEQYF. The CDR3 region has the DNA TGCGCCAGCAGCTCGGGAGGGAGCGAGCAGTACTTC.

The chain has TRBV6-5 and TRBJ1-6; 7 bases line up with TRBD1. Germline CDR1 MNHEY, CDR2 SVGAGI. The CDR3 totals 15 residues. J gave up 3 bases and V 5 bases, and 4 bases lay outside the gene matches. The chain's CDR3 is CASSTGENYNSPLHF. The CDR3 bases are TGTGCCAGCAGTACAGGGGAAAACTATAATTCACCCCTCCACTTT.

The genes are TRBV19 and TRBJ2-1; D remains unclear. Germline lookup yields CDR1 LNHDA and CDR2 SQIVND (reference sequence). Trimming pared 7 bases from V and 9 bases from J, leaving 13 bases between. CDR3 length equals 12 residues. CDR3 DNA sequence: TGTGCCAGTACCGCGATCTTTGGTGAGCAGTTCTTC. Translation: CASTAIFGEQFF.

CDR3 sequence: CASSLARVSNQPQHF. The DNA of the CDR3 is TGTGCCAGCAGCTTGGCCCGGGTAAGCAATCAGCCCCAGCATTTT. The chain links TRBV5-6 to TRBJ1-5; D unclear. Trimming left V 0 bases short and J 1 base short, with 8 bases between. This CDR3 has 15 residues. Per the germline V gene, CDR1 is SGHDT and CDR2 is YYEEEE.

This CDR3 reads CASSLGRRGGETQYF. CDR3 DNA sequence: TGTGCCAGCAGTTTGGGGCGGAGGGGTGGGGAGACCCAGTACTTC. V gene TRBV28 combines with J gene TRBJ2-5; the D gene is possibly TRBD2 (6 bases). V was clipped by 3 bases and J by 5 bases, with 16 bases between them. CDR1 is MDHEN, CDR2 SYDVKM, per germline. The CDR3 extends over 15 amino acids.

The V and J genes are TRBV7-9 and TRBJ1-4, with D unresolved. Trimming removed 5 bases from V and 6 bases from J, with 19 bases in between. Germline assignment: CDR1 SEHNR and CDR2 FQNEAQ (reference sequence). This CDR3 has 16 residues. The CDR3: CASSERRPAGDEKLFF. The CDR3 DNA sequence: TGTGCCAGCAGCGAACGAAGACCTGCCGGGGATGAAAAACTGTTTTTT.

This chain uses TRBV7-8 with TRBJ2-7; D is unresolved. The CDR3 length is 14 residues. The V end lost 1 base, the J end lost 3 bases, and 10 bases lay between the germline ends. CDR1 and CDR2 (germline): SGHVS, FQNEAQ. The CDR3 spells CASSLEPALYEQYF. For the CDR3, the DNA is TGTGCCAGCAGCTTAGAGCCCGCTCTCTACGAGCAGTACTTC.

The V call is TRBV19, the J call TRBJ2-3; D is possibly TRBD1 or TRBD2 (5 bases each). Germline V gene sequence: CDR1 LNHDA, CDR2 SQIVND (reference sequence). Trimming stripped 7 bases from V and 0 bases from J, with 14 bases between. This CDR3 region has 15 residues. The CDR3 loop is CASTPGTVSTDTQYF. CDR3 nucleotide sequence: TGTGCCAGTACCCCCGGGACGGTAAGCACAGATACGCAGTATTTT.

The rearrangement joins TRBV6-1 to TRBJ2-5; D may be TRBD1 (6 bases). The germline CDR1 and CDR2 sequences are MNHNS and SASEGT. Trimming took off 1 base at V and 13 bases at J, with 10 bases between the two ends. The CDR3 loop spans 11 amino acids. CDR3 protein: CASSEDREWYF. DNA for the CDR3: TGTGCCAGCAGTGAAGACAGGGAATGGTACTTC.

This chain links TRBV29-1 with TRBJ2-7; the match to TRBD2 covers 9 bases. CDR1 is SQVTM, CDR2 ANQGSEA, per germline. The CDR3 totals 14 residues. V lost 4 bases and J lost 5; bases outside the gene matches: 9. CDR3 protein: CSVGWREGLHEQYF. CDR3 DNA sequence: TGCAGCGTTGGGTGGCGGGAGGGCCTCCACGAGCAGTACTTC.

The chain employs TRBV29-1 and TRBJ2-3, with D possibly matching TRBD2 (6 bases). The CDR3 has 14 residues. Germline CDR1 is SQVTM and CDR2 is ANQGSEA. Trimming cost V 4 bases and J 2 bases, with 13 bases left between them. CDR3 nucleotides: TGCAGCGTTGCCGCGGGGATTGACACAGATACGCAGTATTTT. Residues: CSVAAGIDTDTQYF.

This chain uses TRBV5-1 with TRBJ2-6, with 8 bases matching TRBD1. CDR3 size: 17 residues. With 4 bases clipped from V and 0 bases from J, the junction kept 6 bases outside the gene matches. Germline V gives CDR1 SGHRS, CDR2 YFSETQ. The CDR3 DNA is TGCGCCAGCAGCCCACAGGGGGTCCGCTCTGGGGCCAACGTCCTGACTTTC. This encodes CASSPQGVRSGANVLTF.

The chain carries TRBV9 and TRBJ2-5; 12 nucleotides match TRBD2. The CDR3 is made up of 15 amino acids. The germline V gene encodes CDR1 SGDLS and CDR2 YYNGEE. Trimming took 0 bases from V and 5 from J; bases not matched to a gene: 2. CDR3 region: CASSVGLAGGETQYF. The CDR3 DNA sequence: TGTGCCAGCAGCGTAGGTCTAGCGGGGGGGGAGACCCAGTACTTC.

CDR3 in amino acids: CASSLHREYGYTF. The DNA for the CDR3 is TGTGCCAGCAGCTTGCACAGGGAATATGGCTACACCTTC. The V call is TRBV5-5, the J call TRBJ1-2; D may be TRBD1 (6 bases). CDR1 is SGHKS, CDR2 YYEKEE, per germline (reference sequence). This CDR3 has 13 residues. Trimming pared 1 base from V and 5 bases from J, leaving 9 bases between.

The chain carries TRBV27 and TRBJ2-7, with 11 bases matching TRBD1. Germline loops: CDR1 MNHEY, CDR2 SMNVEV (reference sequence). The CDR3 contains 15 residues. V shed 6 bases, J shed 4 bases, and the junction held 8 bases outside the gene matches. Written as DNA, the CDR3 is TGTGCCAGCAGCCCCGGACAGGGGGCGAGGTACGAGCAGTACTTC. Translating gives CASSPGQGARYEQYF.

The chain has TRBV5-6 and TRBJ1-3, with TRBD1 matching over 8 bases. CDR1 is SGHDT, CDR2 YYEEEE, per germline. This CDR3 has 16 residues. V gave up 4 bases and J gave up 2 bases; unmatched junction bases: 8. CDR3 coding DNA: TGTGCCAGCAGCCTTACCGCAGGGGGCCCTGGAAACACCATATATTTT. Residues: CASSLTAGGPGNTIYF.

The chain links TRBV5-1 to TRBJ2-1, with 8 nucleotides matching TRBD1. Germline V CDR1 and CDR2: SGHRS, YFSETQ. The CDR3 runs to 12 residues. J was trimmed by 16 bases and V by 4 bases; bases with no gene match: 10. CDR3 sequence reads: CASSITGTGRFF. CDR3 coding DNA: TGCGCCAGCAGCATCACCGGGACAGGTAGATTCTTC. Filled out from reference TRBV5-1 and TRBJ2-1, the complete variable domain reads KAGVTQTPRYLIKTRGQQVTLSCSPISGHRSVSWYQQTPGQGLQFLFEYFSETQRNKGNFPGRFSGRQFSNSRSEMNVSTLELGDSALYLCASSITGTGRFFGPGTRLTVL.

This clone was picked up one time. The chain joins TRBV4-1 to TRBJ2-4; TRBD2 matches at 8 bases. CDR3 length: 19 residues. The junction had 14 bases not matched to a gene; V was cut back by 3 bases and J by 1 base. Germline CDR1 and CDR2: MGHRA and YSYEKL. CDR3 coding DNA: TGCGCCAGCAGCCATAAGATTGGGACTAAGCGGGAGGCCAAAAACATTCAGTACTTC. The encoded protein is CASSHKIGTKREAKNIQYF.

The rearrangement joins TRBV28 to TRBJ1-1; D not resolved. The CDR3 has 15 amino acids. Trimming took 7 bases from V and 1 from J, leaving 16 bases between them. The germline CDR1 and CDR2 sequences are MDHEN and SYDVKM. CDR3 residues: CASTPPRAANTEAFF. DNA for the CDR3: TGTGCCAGCACCCCTCCCCGGGCGGCGAACACTGAAGCTTTCTTT.

The chain carries TRBV6-5 and TRBJ2-5, with TRBD1 as a possible D gene (6 bases). The CDR3 contains 11 residues. The V end lost 8 bases, the J end lost 4 bases, and 8 bases lay between the germline ends. Germline CDR1 is MNHEY and CDR2 is SVGAGI. The DNA of the CDR3 is TGTGCCAGCGAACAGGGAGAGACCCAGTACTTC. Its translation is CASEQGETQYF.

V gene TRBV19 combines with J gene TRBJ2-4; no clear D gene. Germline values: CDR1 LNHDA, CDR2 SQIVND (reference sequence). Trimming left V 0 bases short and J 7 bases short, with 13 bases between. The CDR3 length is 15 residues. CDR3 loop: CASSIDPPNRNIQYF. CDR3 in DNA: TGTGCCAGTAGTATAGACCCTCCAAATAGGAACATTCAGTACTTC.

The chain employs TRBV9 and TRBJ2-1; 7 nucleotides match TRBD2. The CDR3 has 14 amino acids. Germline CDR1 and CDR2: SGDLS and YYNGEE. Unmatched junction bases numbered 8, after V lost 4 bases and J lost 7 bases. The CDR3 sequence: CASSPRTSRNEQFF. CDR3 bases: TGTGCCAGCAGCCCCCGGACTAGTCGGAATGAGCAGTTCTTC.

The J gene is TRBJ2-6, the V gene TRBV27; 8 nucleotides align to TRBD2. The V segment lost 7 bases and the J segment 0 bases; nucleotides outside the gene matches: 14. This CDR3 contains 19 residues. CDR1 is MNHEY, CDR2 SMNVEV, per germline (reference sequence). The CDR3 loop reads CASKGVGLAGRSGANVLTF. CDR3 DNA: TGTGCCAGCAAGGGGGTAGGGCTAGCGGGCCGCTCTGGGGCCAACGTCCTGACTTTC. The full variable domain, with the rest looked up from reference TRBV27 and TRBJ2-6, is EAQVTQNPRYLITVTGKKLTVTCSQNMNHEYMSWYRQDPGLGLRQIYYSMNVEVTDKGDVPEGYKVSRKEKRNFPLILESPSPNQTSLYFCASKGVGLAGRSGANVLTFGAGSRLTVL.

This clone came up a few times. V and J are TRBV19 and TRBJ2-6, with 7 bases lining up with TRBD2. CDR3 length: 16 residues. The germline CDR1 and CDR2 sequences are LNHDA and SQIVND (reference sequence). V was clipped by 6 bases and J by 3 bases; unmatched bases: 8. The DNA for the CDR3 is TGTGCCAGTAGGCGGGGAGGGACGAGTGGGGCCAACGTCCTGACTTTC. Its translation: CASRRGGTSGANVLTF.

The rearrangement uses TRBV4-2 and TRBJ2-3, with D possibly being TRBD1 (6 bases). Trimming left V 1 base short and J 0 bases short, with 8 bases between. This CDR3 comprises 15 residues. Germline V gene sequence: CDR1 LGHNA, CDR2 YNFKEQ. CDR3 region: CASSQGGGSTDTQYF. In nucleotides, the CDR3 is TGTGCCAGCAGCCAAGGAGGGGGAAGCACAGATACGCAGTATTTT.